The present TCR beta chain was sequenced within a study of blood T cell repertoires in COVID-19. Study-level background: COVID-19 samples from acute and convalescent phases originated in the United States, Italy and Spain. PBMCs, B-cell-depleted T cells, or T cells were the source of the cDNA or gDNA that made up the material.

In the original workflow: Amplified reference gene primers provided the basis for estimating nucleated cell counts. Generated by immunoSEQ multiplex PCR, the TCRdb table keeps only in-frame clones and is missing some. Clone size and V and J calls were adopted from that table, with D and trimming inferred from the DNA. The sample has about 98,000 clones, 81% seen once. V was trimmed by 1 base and J by 6 bases, leaving 17 bases between them. The CDR3 runs to 16 residues. Germline values: CDR1 SGHRS, CDR2 YFSETQ. Sequencing was performed on peripheral blood. This TCR was recovered from a woman aged 80 or over with acute or convalescent COVID-19. The chain employs TRBV5-1 and TRBJ2-1; D remains ambiguous. Written as DNA, the CDR3 is TGCGCCAGCAGCTTGCAAGGAGCCCTGACCCCCAATGAGCAGTTCTTC. The encoded protein is CASSLQGALTPNEQFF.